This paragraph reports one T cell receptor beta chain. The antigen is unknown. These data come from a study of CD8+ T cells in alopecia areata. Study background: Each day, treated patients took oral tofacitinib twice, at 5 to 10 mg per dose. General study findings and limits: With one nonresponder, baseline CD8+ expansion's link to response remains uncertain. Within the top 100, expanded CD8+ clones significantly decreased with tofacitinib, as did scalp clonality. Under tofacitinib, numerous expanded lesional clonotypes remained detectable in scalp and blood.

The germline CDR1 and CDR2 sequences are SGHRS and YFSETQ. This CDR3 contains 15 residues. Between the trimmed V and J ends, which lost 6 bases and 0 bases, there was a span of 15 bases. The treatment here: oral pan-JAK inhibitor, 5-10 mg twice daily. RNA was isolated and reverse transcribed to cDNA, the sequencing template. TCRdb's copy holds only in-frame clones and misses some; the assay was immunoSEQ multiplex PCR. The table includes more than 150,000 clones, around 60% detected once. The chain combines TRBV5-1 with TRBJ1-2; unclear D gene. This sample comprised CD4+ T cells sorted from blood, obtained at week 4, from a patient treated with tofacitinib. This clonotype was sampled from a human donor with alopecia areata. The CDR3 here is CASNYGDSANYGYTF. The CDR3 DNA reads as TGCGCCAGCAATTATGGAGATTCAGCTAACTATGGCTACACCTTC.